This entry lists 3 T cell receptor beta chains sequenced from one sample in a study of T cell changes during pregnancy in multiple sclerosis. Sequenced by immunoSEQ multiplex PCR; TCRdb stores in-frame clones only, minus some. Of 55,000 or so clones in the sample, approximately 90% were seen once. This sample comprised CD4+ T cells from peripheral blood mononuclear cells, obtained after pregnancy. The source is a female donor with multiple sclerosis, enrolled in a pregnancy study.

The chain carries TRBV7-2 and TRBJ1-3, with TRBD1 matching 7 bases. The V gene end was trimmed by 3 bases and the J gene end by 0 bases; junction bases not matched to a gene: 8. The CDR3 runs 17 residues. Per germline, CDR1 SGHTA and CDR2 FQGNSA. The CDR3 reads CASSLTRGQISGNTIYF. The CDR3 DNA is TGTGCCAGCAGCTTGACCCGGGGACAGATCTCTGGAAACACCATATATTTT.

The chain is built from TRBV10-3 and TRBJ2-7; D may correspond to TRBD1 or TRBD2 (5 bases each). Trimming stripped 10 bases from V and 0 bases from J, with 10 bases between. This CDR3 comprises 12 residues. Germline CDR1 and CDR2: ENHRY and SYGVKD. The CDR3 coding sequence is TGTGCCACCAGAGGGGACTCCTACGAGCAGTACTTC. It yields the protein CATRGDSYEQYF.

The rearrangement links TRBV4-2 to TRBJ2-5; TRBD2 aligns across 14 bases. With V trimmed by 4 bases and J by 7 bases, 8 bases remained unmatched. CDR3 length: 16 residues. Germline-derived CDR1 and CDR2 are LGHNA and YNFKEQ. CDR3 nucleotide sequence: TGTGCCAGCAGCCGGGGACTAGCGGGGGCCTCAGGGACCCAGTACTTC. The encoded protein is CASSRGLAGASGTQYF.